Reported below is one T cell receptor (beta chain). Its antigen is not yet known. Per-base quality was not reported, and no clone a single base away is much larger than it. Patients with a history of autoimmune disease or receiving systemic immunosuppression were excluded from the trial. Peripheral blood for TCR sequencing was collected from all dose cohorts at baseline, on cycle 4 day 1, and on cycle 7 day 1. The samples were drawn from a first-in-human, open-label, multicenter phase I dose-escalation trial of ivuxolimab. Adults with locally advanced or metastatic melanoma, renal cell carcinoma, hepatocellular carcinoma or head and neck squamous cell carcinoma were enrolled in the trial. Before TCR sequencing, CD4+ T cells and CD8+ T cells were sorted from peripheral blood as separate populations. Reading from cysteine to phenylalanine, the CDR3 counts 14 amino acids. This entry keeps only the CDR3 DNA: 42 bases, framed from base 1. After removal of 10 bases from V and 0 bases from J, the junction retains 6 bases not matched to a gene. CDR1 and CDR2, per the germline V gene, are MNHEY and SVGAGI.

The sample comes from a study of OX40 agonist ivuxolimab in advanced cancers. General notes on the study: Ivuxolimab was an agonistic, fully human IgG2 monoclonal antibody directed against OX40 (CD134), a costimulatory receptor. Of the approximately 50 patients in dose escalation, about 20 had hepatocellular carcinoma, some 15 had melanoma, 9 had renal cell carcinoma and 9 had head and neck cancer. Prior anti-PD-1, anti-PD-L1 or anti-CTLA-4 therapy was permitted, and less than 45% of dose-escalation patients had received checkpoint inhibitors. The monotherapy dose-escalation portion (N of about 50 patients) of the phase I ivuxolimab trial is reported in the paper. The point of sequencing TCRbeta in the periphery was to test whether ivuxolimab changed TCR sequence diversity and drove clonal T-cell expansion. Partial responses occurred in three dose-escalation patients: two with cutaneous melanoma and one with hepatocellular carcinoma. Intravenous ivuxolimab was administered to patients every 2 weeks at six dose levels: 0.01, 0.1, 0.3, 1.5, 3 and 10 mg/kg. A male proportion of roughly 80% and a mean age of 60 years, ranging from roughly 23 to 90, were recorded for the dose-escalation cohort. Points the paper makes about the study in general: At doses of 0.1 to 3.0 mg/kg, clonal expansion of both CD4+ and CD8+ T cells in blood was seen between baseline and week 6. Low levels of normalized T-cell clonal expansion were also shown by some nonresponding patients. In the 0.1-3.0 mg/kg groups, partial responders had among the lowest normalized peripheral clonal expansion, particularly in CD8+ T cells. After ivuxolimab, CD8+ T cells had more expanded clones than CD4+ T cells on average. The antigen specificity of the clonally expanded peripheral T cells was not determined.

For sequencing of the TCRbeta CDR3 region, genomic DNA was extracted from the sorted cells. TCRbeta CDR3 regions were sequenced using the immunoSEQ Assay. The source is immuneACCESS, and TCRdb retained only in-frame sequences with V and J called. Part of the clones is not carried over; for the studies checked, unresolved V genes explain less than half of this, and the remainder is unexplained. This sample lists some 78,000 clones; more than 70% were detected once. The ten biggest clones cover 0.45% to 0.55% of the sample. This specimen was CD4+ or CD8+ T cells sorted from blood, taken in a trial of the OX40 agonist ivuxolimab. The sequence links TRBV6-5 to TRBJ1-3; 7 middle bases align to TRBD1. The receptor's source is an adult with an advanced solid tumor such as melanoma, head and neck, liver or kidney cancer. The nucleotides read TGTGCCACCAGGGGGGACAGCTCTGGAAACACCATATATTTT. Translated, it reads CATRGDSSGNTIYF.